This T cell receptor beta chain was captured by sequencing in a study of cytomegalovirus exposure and HLA in healthy donors. The study, taken as a whole, reports: A prior analysis recorded that most TCR beta V segments were productive about 87% or about 30% of the time. Some highly shared sequence variants likely arose as a pipeline artifact.

The PCR ran on 60 Vbeta and 13 Jbeta primers. Using immunoSEQ multiplex PCR, the repertoire was profiled, and TCRdb retains in-frame clones only, with some absent. This listing includes tens of thousands of clones. In the case of this clone: The antigen is unknown.

Source material: PBMCs. This TCR came from a male donor in good health and CMV-seronegative.

Written as DNA, the CDR3 is TGTGCCATCAGTGAGTCCGACGGCGGGGGCACAGATACGCAGTATTTT. It specifies CAISESDGGGTDTQYF. This chain links TRBV10-3 with TRBJ2-3; weak D call: TRBD2 (6 bases). V was clipped by 0 bases and J by 1 base, with 11 bases between them. Germline V gene lookup returns CDR1 ENHRY and CDR2 SYGVKD. This CDR3 has 16 amino acids.